The rows below give T cell receptor beta chains drawn from one sample of a study of spatial heterogeneity in lung cancer. TCRdb redid the calling of the 5' RACE reads with MiXCR, one entry per CDR3 protein. The sample contains about 23,000 distinct CDR3 sequences, around 9.7% of which appear only once. The sequences come from PBMCs, collected at follow-up. The receptors derive from a male donor with early-stage non-small cell lung cancer. CDR3s include the opening cysteine and the closing phenylalanine or tryptophan. The order of the fields is clone size, V gene, J gene, D gene, CDR3 DNA, CDR3 protein. A D gene is named only where the DNA matches it firmly. Clone size is stated in some rows and not others, as once, few, many or a class when expanded.

many	TRBV28	TRBJ2-1	-	TGTGCCAGCAGTGGTTACAGCTACAATGAGCAGTTCTTC	CASSGYSYNEQFF
many	TRBV4-2	TRBJ2-3	-	TGTGCCAGCAGCCAAGATGGGATAGAGACCGATACGCAGTATTTT	CASSQDGIETDTQYF
many	TRBV10-1	TRBJ2-5	TRBD1	TGCGCCAGCAGTGAGTCGGACAGGCAAGAGACCCAGTACTTC	CASSESDRQETQYF
many	TRBV11-2	TRBJ1-1	-	TGTGCCAGCAGCTTGGGCGGACACACTGAAGCTTTCTTT	CASSLGGHTEAFF
-	TRBV2	TRBJ2-5	-	TGTGCCAGCACAGGACAATCCCAAGAGACCCAGTACTTC	CASTGQSQETQYF
-	TRBV7-4	TRBJ1-5	-	TGTGCCAGCAGCACAGACCGGGACCTTTTTGGGCAGCCCCAGCATTTT	CASSTDRDLFGQPQHF
-	TRBV20-1	TRBJ1-6	TRBD1	TGCAGTGCTACCCCCGGGACAGGCCTATCACCCCTCCACTTT	CSATPGTGLSPLHF
many	TRBV7-2	TRBJ1-1	-	TGTGCCAGCAGCTTAGTTCACGACATGAACACTGAAGCTTTCTTT	CASSLVHDMNTEAFF
-	TRBV20-1	TRBJ1-1	-	TGCAGTGCTAGAGTGAGACAGAACCCATGGGGCACTGAAGCTTTCTTT	CSARVRQNPWGTEAFF
few	TRBV5-1	TRBJ2-3	TRBD1	TGCGCCAGCAGCCCTACAGGGGGCCCCACAGATACGCAGTATTTT	CASSPTGGPTDTQYF
-	TRBV20-1	TRBJ2-1	-	TGCAGTGCGCGCCGTGGGGGTTCCTACAATGAGCAGTTCTTC	CSARRGGSYNEQFF
-	TRBV11-2	TRBJ2-1	-	TGTGCCAGCAGCTTATTGGGGGGCTCAAGCTCCTACAATGAGCAGTTCTTC	CASSLLGGSSSYNEQFF
-	TRBV19	TRBJ1-5	-	TGTGCCAGTAGTTTCAGGGGAGGGGACCAGCCCCAGCATTTT	CASSFRGGDQPQHF
-	TRBV20-1	TRBJ2-3	-	TGCAGTGCTAGAGATCCAAGGCTCGCGGGTAATACGCAGTATTTT	CSARDPRLAGNTQYF
many	TRBV3-1	TRBJ2-5	-	TGTGCCAGCAGCCAGTTTCTGGGCGCCGAGACCCAGTACTTC	CASSQFLGAETQYF
-	TRBV11-2	TRBJ2-3	-	TGTGCCAGCAGCTTGGATTCTGGGATCACAGATACGCAGTATTTT	CASSLDSGITDTQYF
-	TRBV20-1	TRBJ2-7	TRBD1	TGCAGTGTGGCGGACAGGGCGAGCTACGAGCAGTACTTC	CSVADRASYEQYF
many	TRBV12-3/TRBV12-4	TRBJ2-7	TRBD1	TGTGCCAGCAGTGCACAGGGGGCTAGCGACGAGCAGTACTTC	CASSAQGASDEQYF
many	TRBV4-2	TRBJ1-2	-	TGTGCCAGCAGCCGTGACAGGAACTATGGCTACACCTTC	CASSRDRNYGYTF
medium-sized	TRBV4-1	TRBJ2-5	-	TGCGCCAGCAGCCAAGATTGGGAAGAGACCCAGTACTTC	CASSQDWEETQYF
-	TRBV4-3	TRBJ2-5	-	TGCGCCAGCAGCCAACGCGGTCCTGGGCACCAAGAGACCCAGTACTTC	CASSQRGPGHQETQYF
many	TRBV10-3	TRBJ1-5	-	TGTGCCATCACGCCGGACAATGATCAGCCCCAGCATTTT	CAITPDNDQPQHF
many	TRBV7-2	TRBJ2-2	-	TGTGCCAGCAGCCCCCCCGGTCGGAGAAACACCGGGGAGCTGTTTTTT	CASSPPGRRNTGELFF
many	TRBV6-1	TRBJ1-5	-	TGTGCCAGCAGTGAAGCGCCCCGGGGTAGCAATCAGCCCCAGCATTTT	CASSEAPRGSNQPQHF
few	TRBV21-1	TRBJ2-2	-	TGTGCCAGCAGCAAAGCGGCTAGCGGGGGGGCCCCTCTCGGGGAGCTGTTTTTT	CASSKAASGGAPLGELFF
many	TRBV7-2	TRBJ2-5	TRBD1	TGTGCCAGCAGAGAAACAGGGGGCCTCTACCAAGAGACCCAGTACTTC	CASRETGGLYQETQYF
many	TRBV5-1	TRBJ2-7	-	TGCGCCAGCAGCTTGACAGGTTCCGACGAGCAGTACTTC	CASSLTGSDEQYF
-	TRBV4-3	TRBJ2-6	-	TGCGCCAGCACCGGGACTCTGGGAGATGGGGCCAACGTCCTGACTTTC	CASTGTLGDGANVLTF
many	TRBV20-1	TRBJ2-3	TRBD2	TGCAGTGCGAGAAACATAGCGGGGGGCGAGAGAGATACGCAGTATTTT	CSARNIAGGERDTQYF
many	TRBV6-2/TRBV6-3	TRBJ2-5	-	TGTGCCAGCAGTTACGCCCGGGGAAAAGAGACCCAGTACTTC	CASSYARGKETQYF
many	TRBV7-9	TRBJ2-2	TRBD1	TGTGCCAGCAGCCCCCCAGGGCAGGGGGCGGCTACCGGGGAGCTGTTTTTT	CASSPPGQGAATGELFF
few	TRBV4-3	TRBJ2-6	TRBD1	TGCGCCAGCAGCAATGACAGGGGGCTATTTTCTGGGGCCAACGTCCTGACTTTC	CASSNDRGLFSGANVLTF
many	TRBV7-6	TRBJ1-5	-	TGTGCCAGCAGCCCTGGTGTGCAGGGTGATCAGCCCCAGCATTTT	CASSPGVQGDQPQHF
-	TRBV6-2/TRBV6-3	TRBJ2-2	-	TGTGCCAGCAGTTACCCCGGGTGGCCGAACACCGGGGAGCTGTTTTTT	CASSYPGWPNTGELFF
-	TRBV6-5	TRBJ1-5	-	TGTGCCAGCAGGTTCAGCGGGAATCAGCCCCAGCATTTT	CASRFSGNQPQHF
-	TRBV6-5	TRBJ1-1	-	TGTGCCAGCAGTTACCATCCGGATGAAGCTTTCTTT	CASSYHPDEAFF
many	TRBV25-1	TRBJ2-6	TRBD1	TGTGCCAGCAGTTCCGGGACAGGGTACGATGCGGCTGGGGCCAACGTCCTGACTTTC	CASSSGTGYDAAGANVLTF
many	TRBV5-1	TRBJ2-7	-	TGCGCCAGCAGCTCAGGGGCGCCCGACGAGCAGTACTTC	CASSSGAPDEQYF
-	TRBV28	TRBJ2-5	TRBD2	TGTGCCAGCACCATTCTAGGTAGCGGGGGCGAAGAGACCCAGTACTTC	CASTILGSGGEETQYF
many	TRBV19	TRBJ2-7	TRBD1	TGTGCCAGTAGTGTGGCCGGGACAGCGAACTACGAGCAGTACTTC	CASSVAGTANYEQYF
many	TRBV5-4	TRBJ2-7	-	TGTGCCAGCAGCGGAATGGGCGAGCAGTACTTC	CASSGMGEQYF
many	TRBV19	TRBJ2-3	-	TGTGCCAGCAGTCCGACCCTGGGCACAGATACGCAGTATTTT	CASSPTLGTDTQYF
many	TRBV7-6	TRBJ1-1	-	TGTGCCAGCAGCTTGACAGCGGGGAACACTGAAGCTTTCTTT	CASSLTAGNTEAFF
-	TRBV5-4	TRBJ2-2	-	TGTGCCAGCAGCTTGCGGGAAAACGGGGAGCTGTTTTTT	CASSLRENGELFF
-	TRBV5-1	TRBJ2-7	-	TGCGCCAGCAGCGCGGACAGTTACTCCTACGAGCAGTACTTC	CASSADSYSYEQYF
many	TRBV28	TRBJ2-7	-	TGTGCCAGCACCCTCGGACACTTCTACGAGCAGTACTTC	CASTLGHFYEQYF
many	TRBV28	TRBJ1-2	-	TGTGCCAGCAGTGCCGGGGCTTACTATGGCTACACCTTC	CASSAGAYYGYTF
many	TRBV18	TRBJ1-6	-	TGTGCCAGCTCACCATCCGGACCGATAAATTCACCCCTCCACTTT	CASSPSGPINSPLHF